This T cell receptor beta chain is drawn from a study of T-cell reconstitution after alpha-beta-depleted transplantation in children. Preparation of the TCRbeta library used unique molecular identifiers. TCRdb independently ran MiXCR on the PCR reads; one entry per CDR3 protein. The data contain some 300,000 distinct CDR3 sequences, roughly 7.8% of them singletons. This clonotype was observed a handful of times. Its antigen is unknown. Study-level findings and limits: By about two months after transplant, alpha-beta T cells reportedly arose from several hundred graft clones that had expanded. Elevated TCRbeta diversity at day 60 was traced, in some patients, to surviving recipient T cells and thymic progenitors. Fresh T-cell production supplied most of the T-cell counts and diversity seen one year after transplant.

This CDR3 spans 17 amino acids. Germline lookup yields CDR1 MDHEN and CDR2 SYDVKM. V trimming: 2 bases; J trimming: 0 bases; junction bases outside the gene matches: 9. The input for sequencing was peripheral blood, taken 360 days after TCRalphabeta/CD19-depleted stem cell transplant. The source of this sequence is a female patient aged 2-10 years who had a stem cell transplant for Fanconi anemia, so the T cells may come from the graft donor. The chain combines TRBV28 with TRBJ2-7; TRBD2 agrees at 8 bases. DNA for the CDR3: TGTGCCAGCAGTTTACCCTCTAGCGGGCGGAGCTCCTACGAGCAGTACTTC. This gives the protein CASSLPSSGRSSYEQYF.